Below are 8 T cell receptor beta chains sequenced from a single sample in a study of cytomegalovirus exposure and HLA in healthy donors. Primers included in the PCR were 60 Vbeta and 13 Jbeta primers. Clones were read by immunoSEQ multiplex PCR, and TCRdb kept only the in-frame ones, dropping some. The sample carries about 160,000 clones, 80% to 85% recorded once. Specimen: PBMCs. The receptors stem from a girl aged 2-10 years in good health and CMV-seropositive.

This clone came up once. V usage is TRBV9 and J usage is TRBJ2-1, with 8 bases lining up with TRBD2. The CDR3 length is 16 residues. V lost 3 bases, J lost 8 bases, and 13 bases stayed unmatched. Germline CDR1 and CDR2: SGDLS and YYNGEE. The CDR3 loop is CASSARHSGISYEQFF. CDR3 coding DNA: TGTGCCAGCAGCGCCCGCCATAGCGGGATCTCCTATGAGCAGTTCTTC.

The chain uses TRBV4-1 and TRBJ1-4; D is possibly TRBD1 (5 bases). Germline V lookup: CDR1 MGHRA, CDR2 YSYEKL. The CDR3 is 15 amino acids. The V and J ends lost 2 bases and 0 bases respectively, with 7 bases between them. The CDR3 loop is CASSQQGPTNEKLFF. CDR3 DNA sequence: TGCGCCAGCAGCCAACAGGGCCCAACTAATGAAAAACTGTTTTTT.

This chain uses TRBV11-3 with TRBJ1-1; no clear D. V was trimmed by 1 base and J by 0 bases, leaving 3 bases between them. Looked up from germline, CDR1 is SGHNT and CDR2 is YENEEA. This CDR3 is built from 13 residues. The CDR3 coding sequence is TGTGCCAGCAGCTTAGGAGTGAACACTGAAGCTTTCTTT. It translates to CASSLGVNTEAFF.

J is TRBJ2-7 and V is TRBV13, with a tentative D call TRBD2 (6 bases). The CDR3 loop spans 16 amino acids. V was shortened by 0 bases and J by 3 bases, with 15 bases between the two germline ends. The V gene's germline CDR1 is PRHDT and CDR2 FYEKMQ (reference sequence). The chain's CDR3 is CASSLGPREILYEQYF. In DNA form, the CDR3 reads TGTGCCAGCAGCTTAGGCCCCCGGGAGATTCTCTACGAGCAGTACTTC.

In its sample, this clone was seen many times. The V gene is TRBV7-3, the J gene TRBJ2-3; TRBD1 matches at 7 bases. The CDR3 is 12 residues long. The germline CDR1 and CDR2 sequences are SGHTA and FQGTGA. The CDR3 spells CYRTGKPDTQYF. CDR3 DNA sequence: TGTTATCGGACAGGTAAGCCAGATACGCAGTATTTT. The variable domain in full, with the rest retrieved from reference TRBV7-3 and TRBJ2-3, is GAGVSQTPSNKVTEKGKYVELRCDPISGHTALYWYRQSLGQGPEFLIYFQGTGAADDSGLPNDRFFAVRPEGSVSTLKIQRTERGDSAVYLCYRTGKPDTQYFGPGTRLTVL.

The chain is built from TRBV6-5 and TRBJ1-1, with D tentatively TRBD1 (5 bases). Trimming took 6 bases from V and 6 from J, leaving 8 bases between them. The V gene's germline CDR1 is MNHEY and CDR2 SVGAGI. The CDR3 extends over 11 amino acids. CDR3 amino acids: CASSPGSEAFF. The CDR3 nucleotides are TGTGCCAGCAGCCCAGGGTCTGAAGCTTTCTTT.

The V and J genes are TRBV2 and TRBJ2-3, with D tentatively TRBD2 (6 bases). V was clipped by 6 bases and J by 5 bases, with 18 bases between them. The length of the CDR3 is 15 residues. Germline V gene data show CDR1 as SNHLY and CDR2 as FYNNEI. The CDR3, as DNA: TGTGCCAGCAGATCCGACCGACTAGTGGGAGATACGCAGTATTTT. Translating gives CASRSDRLVGDTQYF.

This clone has a single count. The chain is built from TRBV28 and TRBJ2-7; 9 nucleotides match TRBD1. Germline V CDR1 and CDR2: MDHEN, SYDVKM. This CDR3 is built from 20 residues. V lost 3 bases, J lost 2 bases, and 20 bases stayed unmatched. The CDR3 region is CASSFPSHRGRGGIPYEQYF. The CDR3 DNA sequence: TGTGCCAGCAGTTTCCCCTCACACAGGGGGCGCGGCGGAATCCCCTACGAGCAGTACTTC.